Following are 22 T cell receptor beta chains from one sample sequenced in a study of cytomegalovirus exposure and HLA in healthy donors. A multiplex PCR was run with 60 Vbeta primers and 13 Jbeta primers. The data were produced by immunoSEQ multiplex PCR, yet TCRdb's version contains in-frame clones alone and is incomplete. The sample includes 100,000 to 150,000 clones, 65% to 80% seen only once; the top ten take around 5.8%. Sequenced input: PBMCs. These receptors all stem from a man younger than 35 in good health and CMV-seropositive.

This chain links TRBV7-6 with TRBJ2-5, with a tentative D call TRBD2 (5 bases). Germline V lookup: CDR1 SGHVS, CDR2 FNYEAQ. The CDR3 is 13 residues long. With 8 bases removed from V and 4 bases from J, the gap between germline ends came to 14 bases. The CDR3 sequence: CASGLREGETQYF. CDR3 sequence (DNA): TGTGCCAGCGGGCTCCGCGAGGGAGAGACCCAGTACTTC.

A remark on this clone: The junction and the germline gene differ at one end; a read error may be behind it. V usage is TRBV30 and J usage is TRBJ2-6; TRBD1 might be the D (5 bases). CDR3 length: 17 residues. Germline CDR1 GTSNPN, CDR2 SVGIG (reference sequence). CDR3 nucleotide sequence: TGTGCCTGGAGATACCGGTCAACCGTCTCTGGGGCCAACGGCCTGACTTTC. This sequence encodes CAWRYRSTVSGANGLTF.

The chain combines TRBV5-6 with TRBJ1-1; TRBD1 might be the D (5 bases). The germline V and J ends were trimmed by 3 bases and 0 bases, with 24 bases remaining between them. The CDR3 spans 19 residues. CDR1 is SGHDT, CDR2 YYEEEE, per germline. The CDR3 loop is CASSSLGGTGRQMNTEAFF. The DNA of the CDR3 is TGTGCCAGCAGCTCCTTGGGGGGTACAGGAAGACAAATGAACACTGAAGCTTTCTTT.

This clone was seen just once. This sequence joins TRBV4-1 and TRBJ2-1; 11 bases are shared with TRBD2. The germline V gene has CDR1 MGHRA and CDR2 YSYEKL. The CDR3 has 17 amino acids. The V segment lost 1 base and the J segment 2 bases; nucleotides outside the gene matches: 4. CDR3 region: CASSQGPSGGPYNEQFF. DNA of the CDR3: TGCGCCAGCAGCCAAGGTCCTAGCGGGGGGCCCTACAATGAGCAGTTCTTC.

The genes are TRBV5-1 and TRBJ1-5; the D gene is possibly TRBD1 (6 bases). Germline CDR1 SGHRS, CDR2 YFSETQ. V dropped 9 bases and J dropped 3 bases, with 25 bases sitting between them. The CDR3 sequence is 17 residues long. The CDR3 is CATDRRTAEPFNQPQHF. DNA for the CDR3: TGCGCCACCGATAGAAGGACAGCGGAGCCATTCAATCAGCCCCAGCATTTT.

The genes are TRBV28 and TRBJ2-3, with 8 positions matching TRBD1. Trimming at V came to 5 bases and at J to 5 bases, leaving 9 bases not matched to a gene. Germline V gene lookup returns CDR1 MDHEN and CDR2 SYDVKM. This CDR3 has 15 amino acids. This chain's CDR3 is CASSTAGGEIDTQYF. In DNA form, the CDR3 reads TGTGCCAGCAGTACCGCAGGGGGCGAAATAGATACGCAGTATTTT.

This clone turned up a few times. The chain couples TRBV6-5 to TRBJ1-1, with 7 bases identical to TRBD1. CDR3 length: 15 residues. The germline V gene has CDR1 MNHEY and CDR2 SVGAGI. The J segment lost 8 bases and the V segment lost 2 bases, leaving 11 bases of the junction unmatched. CDR3 coding DNA: TGTGCCAGCAGTTACATAAACCCCACAGGGGACGAAGCTTTCTTT. Translation: CASSYINPTGDEAFF.

This chain links TRBV9 with TRBJ2-1; no clear D. Germline CDR1 and CDR2: SGDLS and YYNGEE. CDR3 length equals 16 residues. Trimming took 0 bases from V and 2 from J, leaving 12 bases between them. The CDR3, as DNA: TGTGCCAGCAGCGTAGAAGTACAGTTCGCCTACAATGAGCAGTTCTTC. It translates to CASSVEVQFAYNEQFF.

The chain combines TRBV11-1 with TRBJ2-7; 12 bases fit TRBD2. Germline CDR1 SGHAT, CDR2 FQDESV (reference sequence). This CDR3 is built from 16 residues. Germline trimming cut 5 bases from V and 1 base from J; bases unmatched to any gene: 6. In DNA, the CDR3 is TGTGCCAGCAGCCCCCGACTAGCGGGAGTATCCTACGAGCAGTACTTC. Its translation is CASSPRLAGVSYEQYF.

This clone was seen once. The chain uses TRBV4-1 and TRBJ2-3; 14 bases map to TRBD2. V shed 4 bases, J shed 6 bases, and the junction held 12 bases outside the gene matches. Germline-derived CDR1 and CDR2 are MGHRA and YSYEKL. The length of the CDR3 is 18 residues. The CDR3 bases are TGCGCCAGCAGCCCGGGAGGGGGACTAGCGGGAGATTTCGATACGCAGTATTTT. Its translation is CASSPGGGLAGDFDTQYF.

The chain links TRBV7-9 to TRBJ1-2, with 8 bases aligning to TRBD1. This CDR3 spans 16 amino acids. Trimming removed 1 base from V and 7 bases from J; junction bases left unmatched: 11. CDR1 and CDR2 (germline): SEHNR, FQNEAQ (reference sequence). CDR3 amino acids: CASSLGDQGALFGYTF. The CDR3 DNA follows: TGTGCCAGCAGCTTAGGGGATCAGGGGGCGCTTTTTGGCTACACCTTC. Looking up the rest from reference TRBV7-9 and TRBJ1-2 gives the full variable domain: DTGVSQNPRHKITKRGQNVTFRCDPISEHNRLYWYRQTLGQGPEFLTYFQNEAQLEKSRLLSDRFSAERPKGSFSTLEIQRTEQGDSAMYLCASSLGDQGALFGYTFGSGTRLTVV.

In nucleotides, the CDR3 is TGTGCCAGCAGCTTACAATCTAACTATGGCTACACCTTC. Amino acids: CASSLQSNYGYTF. This rearrangement joins TRBV13 to TRBJ1-2, with no clear D. The length of the CDR3 is 13 residues. Germline lookup yields CDR1 PRHDT and CDR2 FYEKMQ (reference sequence). Trimming removed 2 bases from V and 0 bases from J, with 4 bases in between.

This rearrangement joins TRBV28 to TRBJ1-2; tentative D call: TRBD1 (5 bases). The CDR3 runs to 15 residues. The germline CDR1 and CDR2 sequences are MDHEN and SYDVKM. Trimming removed 5 bases from V and 0 bases from J, with 13 bases in between. The CDR3 DNA sequence: TGTGCCAGCAGTGTAGACAGCGAAGCTAACTATGGCTACACCTTC. Its translation: CASSVDSEANYGYTF.

The gene calls are TRBV5-1 and TRBJ2-2, with TRBD1 matching over 7 bases. CDR1 SGHRS and CDR2 YFSETQ come from the germline V gene. J gave up 4 bases and V 5 bases, and 2 bases lay outside the gene matches. This CDR3 spans 13 amino acids. CDR3 in amino acids: CASRTGITGELFF. The CDR3 DNA sequence: TGCGCCAGCAGGACAGGGATCACCGGGGAGCTGTTTTTT.

Comment on this clone: One junction end does not reproduce the germline sequence, and a read error may be involved. The chain uses TRBV6-5 and TRBJ2-6, with 7 bases identical to TRBD1. Germline V gene data show CDR1 as MNHEY and CDR2 as SVGAGI. The CDR3 totals 15 residues. The CDR3 DNA is TGTGCCAGCGTACAGGGGAAATCTGGGGCCAACGGCCTGACTTTC. This encodes CASVQGKSGANGLTF.

The chain has TRBV19 and TRBJ1-1, with D maybe TRBD1 (5 bases). Germline CDR1 and CDR2: LNHDA and SQIVND (reference sequence). The CDR3 has 14 amino acids. V lost 3 bases and J lost 6, with 14 bases in between. The CDR3 is CASSMGQDLSEAFF. The CDR3 bases are TGTGCCAGTAGTATGGGGCAGGACCTATCTGAAGCTTTCTTT.

This sequence joins TRBV5-1 and TRBJ2-3; TRBD2 matches at 8 bases. Germline V CDR1 and CDR2: SGHRS, YFSETQ. This CDR3 spans 17 amino acids. V shed 0 bases, J shed 0 bases, and the junction held 6 bases outside the gene matches. The CDR3 is CASSLGLLAASTDTQYF. The CDR3 DNA follows: TGCGCCAGCAGCTTGGGATTACTAGCGGCTAGCACAGATACGCAGTATTTT. Full variable domain (remainder filled in from reference TRBV5-1 and TRBJ2-3): KAGVTQTPRYLIKTRGQQVTLSCSPISGHRSVSWYQQTPGQGLQFLFEYFSETQRNKGNFPGRFSGRQFSNSRSEMNVSTLELGDSALYLCASSLGLLAASTDTQYFGPGTRLTVL.

The chain uses TRBV2 and TRBJ1-1, with TRBD1 as a possible D gene (6 bases). The CDR3 extends over 14 amino acids. Germline loops: CDR1 SNHLY, CDR2 FYNNEI. V was cut by 5 bases and J by 0 bases, with 10 bases left in between. In DNA, the CDR3 is TGTGCCAGCAGTACACAGGGTTTGAACACTGAAGCTTTCTTT. This gives the protein CASSTQGLNTEAFF.

The CDR3 loop reads CASSLRGSLRGPQHF. DNA for the CDR3: TGTGCCAGCAGCTTGAGGGGCTCGCTCAGGGGGCCCCAGCATTTT. This chain links TRBV5-6 with TRBJ1-5; D may be TRBD1 (6 bases). CDR3 size: 15 residues. V was cut by 1 base and J by 9 bases, with 17 bases left in between. CDR1 is SGHDT and CDR2 is YYEEEE in the germline V gene.

This chain links TRBV2 with TRBJ2-7; D might be TRBD1 (6 bases). CDR1 is SNHLY and CDR2 is FYNNEI in the germline V gene. The germline V and J ends were trimmed by 8 bases and 5 bases, with 19 bases remaining between them. The CDR3 is made up of 14 amino acids. The CDR3 here is CASPGDVLGDEQYF. The CDR3 coding sequence is TGTGCCAGCCCAGGGGACGTGCTAGGAGACGAGCAGTACTTC.

V gene TRBV5-1 combines with J gene TRBJ1-1, with D tentatively TRBD1 (6 bases). The CDR3 loop spans 14 amino acids. Trimming cost V 2 bases and J 4 bases, with 12 bases left between them. CDR1 and CDR2 from the germline V gene are SGHRS and YFSETQ. The CDR3: CASSFQGLGTEAFF. DNA for the CDR3: TGCGCCAGCAGCTTTCAGGGGTTGGGCACTGAAGCTTTCTTT.

The chain couples TRBV6-1 to TRBJ1-4; D may be TRBD1 (6 bases). Germline CDR1 MNHNS, CDR2 SASEGT. Trimming removed 4 bases at V and 4 bases at J, with 16 bases between. The CDR3 contains 16 residues. The CDR3 region is CASSVLRTEFNEKLFF. In DNA form, the CDR3 reads TGTGCCAGCAGTGTACTAAGGACAGAGTTTAATGAAAAACTGTTTTTT.